Described below is a single T cell receptor beta chain sequence and its context. Its antigen is unidentified. This sample is part of a study of cytomegalovirus exposure and HLA in healthy donors. Per germline, CDR1 MNHEY and CDR2 SVGAGI. The length of the CDR3 is 11 residues. Trimming removed 6 bases at V and 7 bases at J, with 9 bases between. Amplification used 60 Vbeta primers and 13 Jbeta primers. The assay was immunoSEQ multiplex PCR, and TCRdb's table has in-frame clones only and misses some. The sample holds some 190,000 clones, less than 90% seen once. Study observations and caveats: On later analysis, the bulk of CMV-associated TCR beta chains appeared to be HLA-restricted. A missense variant in DCLRE1C was later tied to TCR beta V- and J-gene trimming. Among TCR beta chains, those listed as cytomegalovirus-associated numbered about 160. Among TCR beta chains of equal frequency, HLA-associated ones were more clonally expanded in a later analysis.

The material sequenced was PBMCs. The V and J genes are TRBV6-5 and TRBJ1-1; D is unresolved. The receptor comes from a girl aged 5-17 years in good health and CMV-seropositive. The CDR3 DNA follows: TGTGCCAGCAGCACAGACGGTGAAGCTTTCTTT. Encoded protein: CASSTDGEAFF.